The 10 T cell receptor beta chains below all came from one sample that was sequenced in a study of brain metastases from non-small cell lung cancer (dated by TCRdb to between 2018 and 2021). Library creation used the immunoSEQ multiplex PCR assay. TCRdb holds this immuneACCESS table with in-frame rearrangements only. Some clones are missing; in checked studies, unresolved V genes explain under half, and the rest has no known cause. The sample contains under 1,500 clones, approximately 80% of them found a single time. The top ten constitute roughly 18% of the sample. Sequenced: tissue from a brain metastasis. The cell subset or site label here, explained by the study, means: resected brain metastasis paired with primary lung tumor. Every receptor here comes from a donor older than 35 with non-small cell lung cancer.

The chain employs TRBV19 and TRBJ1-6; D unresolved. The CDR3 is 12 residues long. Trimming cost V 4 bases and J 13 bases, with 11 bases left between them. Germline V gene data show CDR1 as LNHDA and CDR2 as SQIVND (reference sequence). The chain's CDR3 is CASSTDTGPLHF. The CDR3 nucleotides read TGTGCCAGTAGTACCGACACCGGCCCCCTCCACTTT.

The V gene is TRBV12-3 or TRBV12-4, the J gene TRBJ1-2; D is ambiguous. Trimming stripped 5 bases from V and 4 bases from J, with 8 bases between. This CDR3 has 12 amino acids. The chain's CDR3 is CASSPSVYGYTF. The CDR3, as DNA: TGTGCCAGCAGTCCTTCAGTCTATGGCTACACCTTC.

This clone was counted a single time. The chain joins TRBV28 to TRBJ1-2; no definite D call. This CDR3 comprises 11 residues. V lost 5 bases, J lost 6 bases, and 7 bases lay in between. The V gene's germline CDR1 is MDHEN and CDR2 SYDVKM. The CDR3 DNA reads TGTGCCAGCAGTCGTATGGATGGCTACACCTTC. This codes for CASSRMDGYTF.

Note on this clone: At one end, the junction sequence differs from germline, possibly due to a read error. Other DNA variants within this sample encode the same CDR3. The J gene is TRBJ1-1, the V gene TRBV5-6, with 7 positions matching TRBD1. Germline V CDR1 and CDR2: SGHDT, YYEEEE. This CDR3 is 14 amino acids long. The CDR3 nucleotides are TGTGCTAGCAGCTTGAGGGGGCCCTACACTGAAGCTTTCTTT. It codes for CASSLRGPYTEAFF.

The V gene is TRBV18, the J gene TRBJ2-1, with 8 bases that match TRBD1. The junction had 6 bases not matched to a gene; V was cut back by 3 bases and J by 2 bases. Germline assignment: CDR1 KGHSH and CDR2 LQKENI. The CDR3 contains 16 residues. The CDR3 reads CASSPQGQAAYNEQFF. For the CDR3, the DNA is TGTGCCAGCTCACCCCAGGGACAGGCGGCCTACAATGAGCAGTTCTTC.

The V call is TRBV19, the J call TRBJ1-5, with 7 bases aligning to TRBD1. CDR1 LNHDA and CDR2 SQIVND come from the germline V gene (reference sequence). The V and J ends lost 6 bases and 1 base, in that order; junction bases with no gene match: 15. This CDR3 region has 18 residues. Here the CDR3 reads CASSTRFYEGASNQPQHF. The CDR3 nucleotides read TGTGCCAGTAGCACTCGCTTTTATGAGGGGGCGAGCAATCAGCCCCAGCATTTT. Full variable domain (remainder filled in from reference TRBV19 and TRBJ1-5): DGGITQSPKYLFRKEGQNVTLSCEQNLNHDAMYWYRQDPGQGLRLIYYSQIVNDFQKGDIAEGYSVSREKKESFPLTVTSAQKNPTAFYLCASSTRFYEGASNQPQHFGDGTRLSIL.

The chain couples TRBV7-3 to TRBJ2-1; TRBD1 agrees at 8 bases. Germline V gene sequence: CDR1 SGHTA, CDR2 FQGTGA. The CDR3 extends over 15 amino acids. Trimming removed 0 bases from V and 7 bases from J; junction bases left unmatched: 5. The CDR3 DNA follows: TGTGCCAGCAGCTTAACACGGGACAGGCCGAATGAGCAGTTCTTC. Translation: CASSLTRDRPNEQFF.

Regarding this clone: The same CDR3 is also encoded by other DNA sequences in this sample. The chain's CDR3 is CASSLTLVSYNEQFF. The DNA for the CDR3 is TGTGCCAGCAGCCTAACATTAGTCTCCTACAATGAGCAGTTCTTC. J is TRBJ2-1 and V is TRBV7-9; no firm D call. This CDR3 has 15 amino acids. Per the germline V gene, CDR1 is SEHNR and CDR2 is FQNEAQ (reference sequence). Between the trimmed V and J ends, which lost 5 bases and 0 bases, there was a span of 11 bases.

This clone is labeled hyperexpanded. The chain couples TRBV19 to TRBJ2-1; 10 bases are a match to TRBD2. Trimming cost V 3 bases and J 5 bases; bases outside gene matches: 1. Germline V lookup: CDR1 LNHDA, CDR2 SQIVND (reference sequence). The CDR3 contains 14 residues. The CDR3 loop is CASSITSGDNEQFF. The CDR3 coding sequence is TGTGCCAGTAGTATTACTAGCGGGGACAATGAGCAGTTCTTC.

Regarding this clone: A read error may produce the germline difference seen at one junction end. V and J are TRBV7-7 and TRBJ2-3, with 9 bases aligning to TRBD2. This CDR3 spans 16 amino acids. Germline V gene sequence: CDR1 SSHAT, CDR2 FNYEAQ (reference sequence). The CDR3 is CASSLRLAGSTDTQYF. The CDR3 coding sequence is TGTGCTAGCAGCTTACGGCTAGCGGGGAGCACAGATACGCAGTATTTT.